The rows below give T cell receptor beta chains drawn from one sample of a study of blood T cell repertoires in COVID-19. The data were produced by immunoSEQ multiplex PCR, yet TCRdb's version contains in-frame clones alone and is incomplete. The repertoire has about 39,000 clones, around 95% of them found once; the top ten carry 3.5% to 4.5%. Sequencing was performed on peripheral blood. All receptors come from a human donor with active COVID-19. The donor label of this sample is uncertain. Each CDR3 is given with its conserved first and last residue. D genes are given only for firm matches. Where a row states a size, it is once, few, many or the class of an expanded clone; other rows omit it.

V gene	J gene	clone size	D gene	CDR3 DNA	CDR3 protein
TRBV2	TRBJ1-2	.	.	TGTGCCAGCAGTGAGGGCAGCTATGGCTACACCTTC	CASSEGSYGYTF
TRBV25-1	TRBJ1-2	.	TRBD1	TGTGCCAGCAGTTATCCGCAGGGGGCCAACTATGGCTACACCTTC	CASSYPQGANYGYTF
TRBV7-9	TRBJ2-7	.	.	TGTGCCAGCAGCGATTCTCGGGGTGGCTACGAGCAGTACTTC	CASSDSRGGYEQYF
TRBV18	TRBJ2-5	once	.	TGTGCCAGCTCACGAACCGGGAAACAAGAGACCCAGTACTTC	CASSRTGKQETQYF
TRBV29-1	TRBJ1-1	.	.	TGCAGCGACCGGGGAGGCGCTGAAGCTTTCTTT	CSDRGGAEAFF
TRBV5-4	TRBJ2-7	.	TRBD1	TGTGCCAGCAGCGTACGGGACAGACGCTACGAGCAGTACTTC	CASSVRDRRYEQYF
TRBV28	TRBJ1-1	.	TRBD1	TGTGCCAGCACCGTTTCAGGGGGTAACGAAGCTTTCTTT	CASTVSGGNEAFF
TRBV7-2	TRBJ2-5	.	TRBD1	TGTGCCAGCAGCCCCAGGCAGGGGGCAGGGGAGACCCAGTACTTC	CASSPRQGAGETQYF
TRBV7-9	TRBJ1-5	.	.	TGTGCCAGCAACCAACAGCTAAATCAGCCCCAGCATTTT	CASNQQLNQPQHF
TRBV6-6	TRBJ2-7	.	TRBD1	TGTGCCAGCAGTTCCACCGGGACAGGGACCTACGAGCAGTACTTC	CASSSTGTGTYEQYF
TRBV18	TRBJ2-7	.	.	TGTGCCAGCTCACCAGCCTCGGGGGTAGGTAGACCCTACGAGCAGTACTTC	CASSPASGVGRPYEQYF
TRBV21-1	TRBJ2-2	.	.	.	CASSKVGTGIFNTGELFF
TRBV6-5	TRBJ1-2	.	TRBD1	TGTGCCAGCAAGACAGGGGTGTATGGCTACACCTTC	CASKTGVYGYTF
TRBV9	TRBJ2-1	once	TRBD2	TGTGCCAGCAGCGTAGGCGGGGGGCACTACAATGAGCAGTTCTTC	CASSVGGGHYNEQFF
TRBV7-2	TRBJ2-1	.	.	TGTGCCAGCAGTACAAACGGACTATCGGAGCAGTTCTTC	CASSTNGLSEQFF
TRBV6-2/TRBV6-3	TRBJ2-1	.	.	TGTGCCAGCAGTTTAACAGGGAGCTCCTACAATGAGCAGTTCTTC	CASSLTGSSYNEQFF
TRBV11-2	TRBJ2-1	.	TRBD2	TGTGCCAGCAATACGGGGGGAGGGAACCACAATGAGCAGTTCTTC	CASNTGGGNHNEQFF
TRBV11-3	TRBJ2-3	.	TRBD2	TGTGCCAGCAGCTTGGAGGTAGCGGGGTCGGGGGCAGATACGCAGTATTTT	CASSLEVAGSGADTQYF
TRBV19	TRBJ1-4	.	.	TGTGCCAGTAGTCCCCCTAGGGGCAGACCGTCGTTGGTCGAAAAACTGTTTTTT	CASSPPRGRPSLVEKLFF
TRBV6-4	TRBJ2-3	.	TRBD2	TGTGCCAGCAGTGAACTAGCGGGGACCACAGATACGCAGTATTTT	CASSELAGTTDTQYF
TRBV4-1	TRBJ2-7	once	TRBD1	TGCGCCAGCAGCCAAGAAGGGACAGGTCGCTACGAGCAGTACTTC	CASSQEGTGRYEQYF
TRBV5-4	TRBJ1-1	.	.	TGTGCCAGCAGCCCCCAGACAGGAGTGAACACTGAAGCTTTCTTT	CASSPQTGVNTEAFF
TRBV11-2	TRBJ1-3	.	.	TGTGCCAGCAGCTTAGTCCGGGGTAGGGCAAACACCATATATTTT	CASSLVRGRANTIYF
TRBV5-1	TRBJ2-3	.	TRBD1	TGCGCCAGCAGCTTCCCCATGGGACAGGGTGAATTAGATACGCAGTATTTT	CASSFPMGQGELDTQYF
TRBV15	TRBJ2-2	.	TRBD2	TGTGCCACCAGCAGAGACATCACTAGCGGGAGGATCGCCGGGGAGCTGTTTTTT	CATSRDITSGRIAGELFF
TRBV6-2/TRBV6-3	TRBJ2-1	.	.	TGTGCCAGCAGTCCCCAGGGGGGCAATGAGCAGTTCTTC	CASSPQGGNEQFF
TRBV6-5	TRBJ1-2	.	.	TGTGCCACCGGTTCCGGGAGATGGGATGGCTACACCTTC	CATGSGRWDGYTF